This TCR beta chain derives from a study of response to subunit inactivated influenza vaccine. Germline CDR1 is DFQATT and CDR2 is SNEGSKA (reference sequence). CDR3 length: 16 residues. The ends lost 3 bases at V and 1 base at J; junction bases unmatched: 9. Study-level points and caveats: Each seasonal flu vaccination may recruit only limited new T cells, authors suggested.

To note about this clonotype: The antigen is not known.

TCRdb independently ran MiXCR on the RT-PCR reads; one entry per CDR3 protein. The sample contains around 650,000 distinct CDR3 sequences, 15% to 18% of which appear only once. This TCR was sampled from a middle-aged man who received an inactivated influenza vaccine. Sequenced material: PBMCs from blood, taken 11 to 12 days after vaccination. The chain has TRBV20-1 and TRBJ2-3, with 8 bases identical to TRBD2. The CDR3: CSARKREFTGTDTQYF. Here the CDR3 DNA reads TGCAGTGCTAGGAAGCGGGAGTTCACCGGCACAGATACGCAGTATTTT.